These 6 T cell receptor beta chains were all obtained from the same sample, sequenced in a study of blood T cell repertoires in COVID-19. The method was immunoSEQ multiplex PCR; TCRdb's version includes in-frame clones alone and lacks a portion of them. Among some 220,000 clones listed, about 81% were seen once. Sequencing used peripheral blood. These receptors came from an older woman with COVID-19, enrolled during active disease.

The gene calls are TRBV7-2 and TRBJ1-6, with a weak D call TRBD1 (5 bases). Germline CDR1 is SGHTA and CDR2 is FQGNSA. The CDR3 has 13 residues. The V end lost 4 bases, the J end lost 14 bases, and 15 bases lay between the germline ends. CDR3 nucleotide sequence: TGTGCCAGCAGCTACCTTCGGGGGATTACCCTCCACTTT. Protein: CASSYLRGITLHF. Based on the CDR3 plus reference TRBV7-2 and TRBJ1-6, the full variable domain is GAGVSQSPSNKVTEKGKDVELRCDPISGHTALYWYRQSLGQGLEFLIYFQGNSAPDKSGLPSDRFSAERTGGSVSTLTIQRTQQEDSAVYLCASSYLRGITLHFGNGTRLTVT.

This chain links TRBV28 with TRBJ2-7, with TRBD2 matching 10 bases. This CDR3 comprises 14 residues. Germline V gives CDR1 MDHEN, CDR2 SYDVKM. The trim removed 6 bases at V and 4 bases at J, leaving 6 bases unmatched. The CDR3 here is CASRKREGGYEQYF. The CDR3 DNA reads TGTGCCAGCAGGAAGCGGGAGGGGGGGTACGAGCAGTACTTC.

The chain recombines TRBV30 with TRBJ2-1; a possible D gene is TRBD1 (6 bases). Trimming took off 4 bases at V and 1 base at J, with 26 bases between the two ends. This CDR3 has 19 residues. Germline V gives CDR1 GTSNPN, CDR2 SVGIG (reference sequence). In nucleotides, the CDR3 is TGTGCCTGGACGAGGGTAACAGGGTCGCATAGAGGGTCCTACAATGAGCAGTTCTTC. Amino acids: CAWTRVTGSHRGSYNEQFF.

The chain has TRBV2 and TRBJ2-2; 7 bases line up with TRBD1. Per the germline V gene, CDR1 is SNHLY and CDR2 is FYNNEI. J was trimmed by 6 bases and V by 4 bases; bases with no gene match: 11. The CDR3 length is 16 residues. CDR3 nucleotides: TGTGCCAGCAGTGCCCAACGATCGACAGGGCCCGGGGAGCTGTTTTTT. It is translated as CASSAQRSTGPGELFF. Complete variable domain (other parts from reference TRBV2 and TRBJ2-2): EPEVTQTPSHQVTQMGQEVILRCVPISNHLYFYWYRQILGQKVEFLVSFYNNEISEKSEIFDDQFSVERPDGSNFTLKIRSTKLEDSAMYFCASSAQRSTGPGELFFGEGSRLTVL.

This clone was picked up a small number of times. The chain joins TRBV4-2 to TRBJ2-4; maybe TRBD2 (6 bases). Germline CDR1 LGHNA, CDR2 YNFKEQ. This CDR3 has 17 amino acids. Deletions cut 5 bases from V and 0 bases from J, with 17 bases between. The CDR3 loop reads CASSVDFGGLAKNIQYF. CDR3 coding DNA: TGTGCCAGCAGCGTAGACTTCGGGGGTCTAGCCAAAAACATTCAGTACTTC.

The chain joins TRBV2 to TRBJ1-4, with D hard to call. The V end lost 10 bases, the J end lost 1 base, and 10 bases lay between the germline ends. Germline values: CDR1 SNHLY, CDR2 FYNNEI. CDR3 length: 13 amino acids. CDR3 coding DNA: TGTGCCACCACGGGTGAAACTAATGAAAAACTGTTTTTT. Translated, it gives CATTGETNEKLFF.